This TCR beta chain was identified in a study of blood T cell repertoires in COVID-19. In the study overall: There were acute and convalescent COVID-19 samples, and they came from the United States, Italy and Spain. T cells, B-cell-depleted T cells, or PBMCs provided the cDNA or gDNA that served as material.

In its sample, this clone was seen once. In the original analysis: Cell counts per sample came from amplifying reference gene primers. Sequenced by immunoSEQ multiplex PCR; TCRdb stores in-frame clones only, minus some. V and J calls and clone size come straight from that table; D and trimming were deduced from the DNA. The sample has about 380,000 clones; approximately 81% are singletons. Deletions cut 4 bases from V and 0 bases from J, with 18 bases between. This CDR3 is 17 amino acids long. Germline assignment: CDR1 KGHSH and CDR2 LQKENI. The TCR was taken from a woman aged 18 to 35 with acute or convalescent COVID-19. The sequencing sample was made of peripheral blood. This chain connects TRBV18 to TRBJ1-1, with D possibly matching TRBD1 (6 bases). This chain's CDR3 is CASSLNPGQRMNTEAFF. CDR3 DNA: TGTGCCAGCTCACTCAATCCGGGACAAAGAATGAACACTGAAGCTTTCTTT. Complete variable domain (other parts from reference TRBV18 and TRBJ1-1): NAGVMQNPRHLVRRRGQEARLRCSPMKGHSHVYWYRQLPEEGLKFMVYLQKENIIDESGMPKERFSAEFPKEGPSILRIQQVVRGDSAAYFCASSLNPGQRMNTEAFFGQGTRLTVV.